Following are 8 T cell receptor beta chains from one sample sequenced in a study of early T cells in non-severe SARS-CoV-2 infection. TCRdb re-called the 5' RACE reads with MiXCR, one entry per CDR3 protein. The sample contains 25,000 to 35,000 distinct CDR3 sequences, roughly 4.5% of which appear only once. The sequenced sample was whole blood. These receptor sequences come from an adult who was a healthcare worker with PCR-confirmed SARS-CoV-2 infection or an uninfected control (not recorded which).

This clonotype showed up many times. V and J are TRBV18 and TRBJ1-1, with unresolved D. In germline, CDR1 is KGHSH, CDR2 LQKENI. This CDR3 comprises 14 residues. V shed 6 bases and J shed 1 base, with 12 bases lying between them. The CDR3 reads CASSLQERNTEAFF. The DNA for the CDR3 is TGTGCCAGCTCCCTACAAGAGAGGAACACTGAAGCTTTCTTT.

Comments on this clonotype: An end of the junction does not agree with germline; a read error may underlie this. The J gene is TRBJ1-1, the V gene TRBV12-3 or TRBV12-4; D not certain. The CDR3 runs 12 residues. The CDR3 DNA reads TGTGCCAGCAGTTTAGAATCGCCAACGCCTTACTTT. Amino acids: CASSLESPTPYF.

The gene calls are TRBV2 and TRBJ2-6; D is perhaps TRBD2 (6 bases). Germline values: CDR1 SNHLY, CDR2 FYNNEI. Trimming shortened V by 4 bases and J by 2 bases, and 9 bases separated the two germline ends. There are 15 residues in the CDR3. CDR3 in DNA: TGTGCCAGCAGTGGAGGCGGGGCTGGGGCCAACGTCCTGACTTTC. As protein: CASSGGGAGANVLTF.

This clonotype was counted ten times or more. V and J are TRBV28 and TRBJ2-7; a weak D match, TRBD1 (5 bases). This CDR3 contains 16 residues. V was clipped by 6 bases and J by 7 bases, with 25 bases between them. Germline CDR1 MDHEN, CDR2 SYDVKM. CDR3 sequence (DNA): TGTGCCAGCAGCCCTGGGGCCAGGATAAACCTAGGAGAGCAGTACTTC. Translating gives CASSPGARINLGEQYF.

This clonotype appeared many times. The chain carries TRBV10-3 and TRBJ1-1; tentatively, D is TRBD1 (5 bases). The CDR3 is 13 residues long. V was shortened by 6 bases and J by 3 bases, with 11 bases between the two germline ends. The V gene's germline CDR1 is ENHRY and CDR2 SYGVKD. DNA for the CDR3: TGTGCCATCAGCCAAGACAGTTACACTGAAGCTTTCTTT. This codes for CAISQDSYTEAFF.

This clonotype was found many times. V gene TRBV20-1 combines with J gene TRBJ1-6; 8 nucleotides agree with TRBD1. The length of the CDR3 is 14 residues. V trimming: 6 bases; J trimming: 6 bases; junction bases outside the gene matches: 7. Germline-derived CDR1 and CDR2 are DFQATT and SNEGSKA (reference sequence). The CDR3 spells CSAKGQGLNSPLHF. CDR3 nucleotides: TGCAGTGCGAAAGGACAGGGCCTTAATTCACCCCTCCACTTT.

This clonotype has a count of ten or more. The V call is TRBV4-3, the J call TRBJ2-7; TRBD1 is a possible D gene (7 bases). Germline lookup yields CDR1 LGHNA and CDR2 YSLEER. V was clipped by 4 bases and J by 2 bases, with 15 bases between them. The CDR3 extends over 15 amino acids. CDR3 loop: CASSRAQGGAYEQYF. The CDR3 DNA reads as TGCGCCAGCAGCCGCGCCCAGGGGGGAGCCTACGAGCAGTACTTC.

The V gene is TRBV7-2, the J gene TRBJ1-1; possible D gene TRBD1, 6 bases. This CDR3 region has 15 residues. The germline gives CDR1 SGHTA, CDR2 FQGNSA. Trimming shortened V by 3 bases and J by 0 bases, and 11 bases separated the two germline ends. CDR3 in DNA: TGTGCCAGCAGCTTTGCAGGGGTTATGAACACTGAAGCTTTCTTT. Translating gives CASSFAGVMNTEAFF. Based on the CDR3 plus reference TRBV7-2 and TRBJ1-1, the full variable domain is GAGVSQSPSNKVTEKGKDVELRCDPISGHTALYWYRQSLGQGLEFLIYFQGNSAPDKSGLPSDRFSAERTGGSVSTLTIQRTQQEDSAVYLCASSFAGVMNTEAFFGQGTRLTVV.